This paragraph reports one T cell receptor beta chain. The antigen remains undetermined. This sample was taken from a study of cytomegalovirus exposure and HLA in healthy donors. General study findings and limits: In a later analysis, at a false discovery rate of 0.05, approximately 16,000 TCR beta sequences were associated with HLA alleles. Most TCR beta V segments were productive about 90% or about 30% of the time in an earlier analysis. A likely sequencing artifact accounted for one observed cluster of highly shared sequence variants.

Researchers ran the PCR with 60 Vbeta and 13 Jbeta primers. Profiling relied on immunoSEQ multiplex PCR, and the TCRdb table lists in-frame clones only, not all of them. Of 180,000 or so clones detected, approximately 84% appear once; the ten largest clones hold around 1.4%. V was clipped by 1 base and J by 5 bases, with 9 bases between them. This CDR3 has 13 residues. Germline loops: CDR1 MGHRA, CDR2 YSYEKL. The chain carries TRBV4-1 and TRBJ2-7; D is perhaps TRBD2 (6 bases). The sample was PBMCs. The receptor was isolated from a girl aged 5 to 17 in good health and CMV-seropositive. The CDR3 spells CASSQVGGNEQYF. As DNA, the CDR3 is TGCGCCAGCAGCCAAGTTGGAGGGAACGAGCAGTACTTC.